These 17 T cell receptor beta chains were sequenced from one sample in a study of T cell changes during pregnancy in multiple sclerosis. Generated by immunoSEQ multiplex PCR, the TCRdb table keeps only in-frame clones and is missing some. The profile shows roughly 51,000 clones, 94% of them singletons. Sequencing used CD8+ T cells from peripheral blood mononuclear cells, obtained before pregnancy. The receptors shown here come from a female donor with multiple sclerosis, enrolled in a pregnancy study.

The chain joins TRBV28 to TRBJ2-3; tentatively, D is TRBD2 (6 bases). The CDR3 sequence is 15 residues long. The germline CDR1 and CDR2 sequences are MDHEN and SYDVKM. V dropped 4 bases and J dropped 4 bases, with 15 bases sitting between them. CDR3 in amino acids: CASSSRLVGADTQYF. In DNA form, the CDR3 reads TGTGCCAGCAGTTCCAGACTAGTCGGAGCAGATACGCAGTATTTT.

This chain uses TRBV30 with TRBJ1-4; possibly TRBD1 for D (6 bases). The CDR3 length is 13 residues. The ends were cut back, 3 bases at V and 4 bases at J, with 9 bases in the middle. Germline V CDR1 and CDR2: GTSNPN, SVGIG (reference sequence). The CDR3 sequence is CAWRGADNEKLFF. The CDR3 DNA reads as TGTGCCTGGAGGGGGGCGGATAATGAAAAACTGTTTTTT. Full variable domain (outside the CDR3, taken from reference TRBV30 and TRBJ1-4): SQTIHQWPATLVQPVGSPLSLECTVEGTSNPNLYWYRQAAGRGLQLLFYSVGIGQISSEVPQNLSASRPQDRQFILSSKKLLLSDSGFYLCAWRGADNEKLFFGSGTQLSVL.

This clone was seen once. The chain carries TRBV7-8 and TRBJ2-3; 9 positions agree with TRBD1. Germline lookup yields CDR1 SGHVS and CDR2 FQNEAQ. V lost 5 bases to trimming and J lost 0 bases; unmatched junction nucleotides: 15. The CDR3 loop spans 19 amino acids. CDR3 amino acids: CASSLLTLQGADSTDTQYF. The DNA of the CDR3 is TGTGCCAGCAGCCTCCTCACTTTACAGGGGGCGGATAGCACAGATACGCAGTATTTT.

The V gene is TRBV5-6, the J gene TRBJ2-3; TRBD2 matches 9 bases. This CDR3 is 17 amino acids long. Germline assignment: CDR1 SGHDT and CDR2 YYEEEE. Germline trimming cut 4 bases from V and 0 bases from J; bases unmatched to any gene: 9. CDR3 nucleotide sequence: TGTGCCAGCAGCCATCTAGCGGGGAAAATTAGCACAGATACGCAGTATTTT. Amino acid sequence: CASSHLAGKISTDTQYF. Complete variable domain (other parts from reference TRBV5-6 and TRBJ2-3): DAGVTQSPTHLIKTRGQQVTLRCSPKSGHDTVSWYQQALGQGPQFIFQYYEEEERQRGNFPDRFSGHQFPNYSSELNVNALLLGDSALYLCASSHLAGKISTDTQYFGPGTRLTVL.

The chain is built from TRBV7-8 and TRBJ2-5; 8 bases are a match to TRBD2. CDR3 length equals 16 residues. Trimming cost V 3 bases and J 4 bases; bases outside gene matches: 10. Germline V gives CDR1 SGHVS, CDR2 FQNEAQ. The CDR3: CASSLVAGGPPETQYF. The CDR3 DNA reads as TGTGCCAGCAGCTTGGTGGCGGGAGGCCCCCCAGAGACCCAGTACTTC.

The CDR3 nucleotides are TGTGCCAGCAGTTACTCTCTGACTAGCGGCAATGAGCAGTTCTTC. This codes for CASSYSLTSGNEQFF. This chain uses TRBV6-5 with TRBJ2-1; 9 bases are a match to TRBD2. CDR1 is MNHEY, CDR2 SVGAGI, per germline. Losses at the gene ends were 0 bases for V and 6 bases for J; bases not matched to a gene: 3. This CDR3 comprises 15 residues.

The V call is TRBV10-3, the J call TRBJ2-1; TRBD1 is a possible D gene (6 bases). Germline assignment: CDR1 ENHRY and CDR2 SYGVKD. The CDR3 covers 15 residues. Trimming shortened V by 8 bases and J by 7 bases, and 21 bases separated the two germline ends. CDR3 nucleotide sequence: TGTGCCATCTCGTCGGGGCAGGGGTTTTGGAATGAGCAGTTCTTC. This encodes CAISSGQGFWNEQFF.

In nucleotides, the CDR3 is TGTGCCACCAGCACCGGTATGAGCACTGAAGCTTTCTTT. Translating it yields CATSTGMSTEAFF. The rearrangement joins TRBV15 to TRBJ1-1; D is undetermined. The CDR3 runs 13 residues. Trimming took off 4 bases at V and 4 bases at J, with 10 bases between the two ends. CDR1 and CDR2 (germline): LNHNV, YYDKDF (reference sequence).

The chain employs TRBV29-1 and TRBJ1-1, with a weak D call TRBD1 (6 bases). Between the trimmed V and J ends, which lost 3 bases and 4 bases, there was a span of 12 bases. This CDR3 is built from 13 residues. CDR1 is SQVTM and CDR2 is ANQGSEA in the germline V gene. The CDR3 loop reads CSVEGGRATEAFF. In DNA, the CDR3 is TGCAGCGTTGAGGGGGGGCGGGCCACTGAAGCTTTCTTT.

The V and J genes are TRBV27 and TRBJ2-5; D perhaps matches TRBD1 (5 bases). The CDR3 is 14 amino acids. Germline lookup yields CDR1 MNHEY and CDR2 SMNVEV (reference sequence). The V and J ends lost 3 bases and 2 bases respectively, with 10 bases between them. The CDR3 spells CASSFLGQQETQYF. The DNA for the CDR3 is TGTGCCAGCAGTTTTCTGGGGCAGCAAGAGACCCAGTACTTC.

The CDR3 nucleotides read TGTGCCAGCAGCGGCCCGGCGGGTTCGCATGAGCAGTTCTTC. Translated: CASSGPAGSHEQFF. The V call is TRBV4-2, the J call TRBJ2-1, with D possibly being TRBD2 (5 bases). Germline CDR1 reads LGHNA; CDR2 reads YNFKEQ. Trimming took off 5 bases at V and 8 bases at J, with 16 bases between the two ends. The CDR3 covers 14 residues.

J is TRBJ2-1 and V is TRBV27, with D possibly TRBD2 on 5 matching bases. V lost 5 bases and J 8 bases, leaving 16 bases between the germline ends. In germline, CDR1 is MNHEY, CDR2 SMNVEV (reference sequence). The CDR3 has 14 residues. DNA for the CDR3: TGTGCCAGCAGTACGGGGTCTAACGGGGATGAGCAGTTCTTC. It encodes CASSTGSNGDEQFF.

The chain links TRBV27 to TRBJ2-7; TRBD2 aligns across 10 bases. Trimming cost V 3 bases and J 2 bases; bases outside gene matches: 1. CDR3 size: 14 residues. Germline V gives CDR1 MNHEY, CDR2 SMNVEV (reference sequence). Written as DNA, the CDR3 is TGTGCCAGCAGTTTCCTAGCGGGAGCCTACGAGCAGTACTTC. This codes for CASSFLAGAYEQYF.

The J gene is TRBJ2-7, the V gene TRBV27; D is perhaps TRBD2 (7 bases). Germline CDR1 is MNHEY and CDR2 is SMNVEV (reference sequence). The CDR3 contains 14 residues. The V end lost 2 bases, the J end lost 3 bases, and 11 bases lay between the germline ends. The CDR3 nucleotides are TGTGCCAGCAGTTTACGGGGGGCGGTCTACGAGCAGTACTTC. Amino acids: CASSLRGAVYEQYF.

The chain recombines TRBV15 with TRBJ1-2; possible D gene TRBD1, 5 bases. The CDR3 is 17 residues long. V was shortened by 0 bases and J by 0 bases, with 14 bases between the two germline ends. CDR1 LNHNV and CDR2 YYDKDF come from the germline V gene (reference sequence). In nucleotides, the CDR3 is TGTGCCACCAGCAGAGATCAGTTGTCAGGGACTAACTATGGCTACACCTTC. It codes for CATSRDQLSGTNYGYTF.

The rearrangement links TRBV7-9 to TRBJ1-2; 9 bases fit TRBD1. Germline assignment: CDR1 SEHNR and CDR2 FQNEAQ (reference sequence). V lost 4 bases to trimming and J lost 5 bases; unmatched junction nucleotides: 14. The CDR3 sequence is 17 residues long. This CDR3 is CASSSDRGGSSGYGYTF. CDR3 in DNA: TGTGCCAGCAGCTCCGACAGGGGGGGGTCCTCAGGGTATGGCTACACCTTC. The full variable domain, its missing parts supplied by reference TRBV7-9 and TRBJ1-2, is DTGVSQNPRHKITKRGQNVTFRCDPISEHNRLYWYRQTLGQGPEFLTYFQNEAQLEKSRLLSDRFSAERPKGSFSTLEIQRTEQGDSAMYLCASSSDRGGSSGYGYTFGSGTRLTVV.

The sample holds one count of this clone. The CDR3 here is CASSGRGDWGNEQFF. The CDR3, as DNA: TGTGCCAGCAGTGGGCGGGGGGATTGGGGCAATGAGCAGTTCTTC. This sequence joins TRBV6-1 and TRBJ2-1, with 8 bases aligning to TRBD2. CDR3 length: 15 amino acids. After removal of 4 bases from V and 6 bases from J, the junction contained 8 bases not matched to a gene. CDR1 MNHNS and CDR2 SASEGT come from the germline V gene.